This T cell receptor (beta chain) was sequenced for a study of blood T cell repertoires in COVID-19. Overall study context: Samples taken during acute and convalescent COVID-19 were collected in the United States, Italy and Spain. From T cells, B-cell-depleted T cells, or PBMCs came the material, which was cDNA or gDNA.

This clone showed up many times. Per the authors' pipeline: Amplification of reference gene primers provided the estimated nucleated cell counts. Profiling relied on immunoSEQ multiplex PCR, and the TCRdb table lists in-frame clones only, not all of them. The DNA gave D and trimming, while V, J and clone size come from that table. The table includes 60,000 to 90,000 clones, around 90% detected once. The CDR3 covers 14 residues. Looked up from germline, CDR1 is SNHLY and CDR2 is FYNNEI. V lost 5 bases to trimming and J lost 2 bases; unmatched junction nucleotides: 5. The sample comprised peripheral blood. This TCR was recovered from a woman of 80 years or more with active or convalescent COVID-19. The V and J genes are TRBV2 and TRBJ1-2; 7 bases fit TRBD1. CDR3: CASSPQGPNYGYTF. The CDR3 DNA is TGTGCCAGCAGTCCACAGGGGCCGAACTATGGCTACACCTTC.